The source of this TCR beta chain is a study of T cells in pancreatic ductal adenocarcinoma. Whole-study findings and limits: Blood had more productive templates and roughly 8-fold more unique clonotypes than tumor. Mean clonality was about 0.11 in tumors and around 0.068 in blood, not significantly different.

In regard to this clone: What it recognizes is unknown.

This table comes from immunoSEQ multiplex PCR, and its TCRdb copy is limited to in-frame clones, with some not included. The data show 100,000 or so clones, roughly 96% seen once. Per the germline V gene, CDR1 is SGHTA and CDR2 is FQGTGA. Unmatched junction bases numbered 11, after V lost 3 bases and J lost 11 bases. The CDR3 runs to 16 residues. Surgery without prior neoadjuvant therapy was the treatment of the selected pancreatic ductal adenocarcinoma patients. This TCR derives from a human donor with pancreatic ductal adenocarcinoma. The specimen was PBMCs. The chain couples TRBV7-3 to TRBJ2-1; 12 positions match TRBD2. In nucleotides, the CDR3 is TGTGCCAGCAGCTTTGATGGGGCTAGCGGGAGGGATCAGCAGTTCTTC. Protein: CASSFDGASGRDQQFF.